One sample yielded the 11 T cell receptor beta chains listed below, sequenced in a study of blood T cell repertoires in COVID-19. Sequenced by immunoSEQ multiplex PCR; TCRdb stores in-frame clones only, minus some. Of some 180,000 clones listed, over 75% are singletons. What was sequenced was peripheral blood. These receptors were obtained from a man aged 45-60 years with COVID-19, enrolled during active disease.

This clone showed up just a few times. V and J are TRBV6-6 and TRBJ1-5; a possible D gene is TRBD1 (6 bases). The germline V gene encodes CDR1 MNHNY and CDR2 SVGAGI (reference sequence). The CDR3 has 16 residues. V gave up 7 bases and J gave up 4 bases, with 20 bases separating them. The CDR3 reads CASNLARQVINQPQHF. The CDR3 coding sequence is TGTGCCAGCAACCTGGCCCGACAGGTCATTAATCAGCCCCAGCATTTT.

This clone was found a few times. Other DNA sequences in this specimen translate into the identical CDR3. The chain recombines TRBV12-3 or TRBV12-4 with TRBJ1-3, with no clear D. V lost 3 bases to trimming and J lost 0 bases, with 3 bases between them. The CDR3 extends over 13 amino acids. CDR3 sequence (DNA): TGTGCCAGCAGTTTGAGCTCTGGAAACACCATATATTTT. Its protein product is CASSLSSGNTIYF.

This chain connects TRBV7-2 to TRBJ2-7; TRBD1 agrees at 11 bases. V gave up 5 bases and J gave up 4 bases; unmatched junction bases: 7. Germline V gene data show CDR1 as SGHTA and CDR2 as FQGNSA. This CDR3 is 15 amino acids long. Here the CDR3 reads CASSPRTGGRYEQYF. As DNA, the CDR3 is TGTGCCAGCAGCCCCCGGACAGGGGGCAGGTACGAGCAGTACTTC.

V and J are TRBV6-2 or TRBV6-3 and TRBJ2-5, with D tentatively TRBD2 (6 bases). Trimming removed 4 bases from V and 0 bases from J, with 12 bases in between. The CDR3 is 15 amino acids. Germline V CDR1 and CDR2: MNHEY, SVGEGT. CDR3 loop: CASSSLRDYQETQYF. CDR3 DNA sequence: TGTGCCAGCAGTTCGCTCCGGGACTACCAAGAGACCCAGTACTTC.

The rearrangement links TRBV2 to TRBJ1-4; D is undetermined. Germline values: CDR1 SNHLY, CDR2 FYNNEI. The CDR3 covers 14 residues. The ends were cut back, 8 bases at V and 0 bases at J, with 10 bases in the middle. CDR3 coding DNA: TGTGCCAGCCATTACGGTACAACTAATGAAAAACTGTTTTTT. Its protein product is CASHYGTTNEKLFF.

The chain uses TRBV19 and TRBJ2-7, with D perhaps TRBD1 (6 bases). This CDR3 has 15 amino acids. CDR1 is LNHDA and CDR2 is SQIVND in the germline V gene (reference sequence). Trimming cost V 3 bases and J 0 bases, with 12 bases left between them. The CDR3 is CASSMATGSSYEQYF. The CDR3 bases are TGTGCCAGTAGTATGGCAACAGGGTCCTCCTACGAGCAGTACTTC.

The chain has TRBV29-1 and TRBJ2-2, with a tentative D call TRBD2 (5 bases). V lost 2 bases and J lost 6, with 13 bases in between. This CDR3 has 14 amino acids. From germline, CDR1 is SQVTM and CDR2 ANQGSEA. In DNA form, the CDR3 reads TGCAGCGTTGAACAGAGCTTCGGGGCCGGGGAGCTGTTTTTT. This translates into CSVEQSFGAGELFF.

J is TRBJ2-7 and V is TRBV19; D gene unclear. V lost 1 base, J lost 7 bases, and 17 bases lay in between. Germline V gives CDR1 LNHDA, CDR2 SQIVND (reference sequence). The CDR3 contains 15 residues. DNA of the CDR3: TGTGCCAGTAGTATAGGAGGTTCCCCCCCTTGGGAGCAGTACTTC. Translation: CASSIGGSPPWEQYF.

CDR3 sequence reads: CASSLTGQNTGELFF. The CDR3 DNA reads as TGTGCCAGCAGTTTAACAGGGCAGAACACCGGGGAGCTGTTTTTT. The chain has TRBV28 and TRBJ2-2; the D gene is possibly TRBD1 (6 bases). Germline CDR1 MDHEN, CDR2 SYDVKM. V lost 2 bases, J lost 1 base, and 8 bases lay in between. This CDR3 comprises 15 residues.

The J gene is TRBJ2-7, the V gene TRBV30; tentative D call: TRBD1 (6 bases). V was pared by 0 bases and J by 0 bases, with 9 bases between. Germline V CDR1 and CDR2: GTSNPN, SVGIG (reference sequence). The CDR3 runs 14 residues. CDR3: CAWSVGGPSYEQYF. CDR3 DNA: TGTGCCTGGAGTGTAGGGGGACCCTCCTACGAGCAGTACTTC.

V gene TRBV18 combines with J gene TRBJ1-5; 7 bases match TRBD1. The CDR3 spans 15 residues. Germline V CDR1 and CDR2: KGHSH, LQKENI. After removal of 4 bases from V and 4 bases from J, the junction contained 7 bases not matched to a gene. CDR3 bases: TGTGCCAGCTCACTTCAGGGGGTAGGGAATCAGCCCCAGCATTTT. Its protein is CASSLQGVGNQPQHF.